What follows describes a single T cell receptor (beta chain). Data came from immunoSEQ multiplex PCR; TCRdb stores just in-frame clones and leaves some out. Of 55,000 to 65,000 clones listed, roughly 90% are singletons. This record comes from a study of OX40 agonist ivuxolimab in advanced cancers. Study-level information: Three individuals attained partial responses, comprising one hepatocellular carcinoma case and two cutaneous melanoma cases.

Germline values: CDR1 MGHRA, CDR2 YSYEKL. The CDR3 contains 12 residues. V dropped 5 bases and J dropped 6 bases, with 10 bases sitting between them. Blood draws occurred at baseline, cycle 4 day 1, and cycle 7 day 1. Sequencing used CD4+ or CD8+ T cells sorted from blood, obtained in a trial of the OX40 agonist ivuxolimab. J is TRBJ1-2 and V is TRBV4-1; D not certain. This sequence was found in an adult with an advanced solid tumor such as melanoma, head and neck, liver or kidney cancer. The CDR3 here is CASSVYPDGYTF. The CDR3 DNA follows: TGCGCCAGCAGCGTCTATCCGGATGGCTACACCTTC.